A single sample gave rise to the 16 T cell receptor beta chains below, sequenced in a study of T cells after yellow fever vaccination (dated by TCRdb to the late 2010s). The label giving this sample's treatment or condition can be read as: live attenuated yellow fever vaccine strain. Library preparation employed 5' RACE. TCRdb shows the sequencer as Illumina NovaSeq 6000. The public reads were quality trimmed at Q25 with fastp and then assembled into clones with MiXCR by TCRdb, keeping productive beta chains. Every entry covers one CDR3 protein and lists the most common genes and DNA from its rows. This sample is represented by about 170,000 distinct CDR3 sequences; roughly 11% of them were singletons. Jointly, the top ten make up 35% to 40% of the sample. This sample comprised CD8+ T cells sorted from PBMCs, obtained 15 days after the yellow fever booster vaccination. The receptors originated from a man aged 18 to 30 who received the YFV17D yellow fever vaccine.

The CDR3 sequence is CASSMYSDTDTQYF. Written as DNA, the CDR3 is TGTGCCAGCAGCATGTATTCGGACACAGATACGCAGTATTTT. The chain combines TRBV9 with TRBJ2-3, with D unclear. CDR3 length: 14 residues. Germline CDR1 is SGDLS and CDR2 is YYNGEE. The V end lost 4 bases, the J end lost 2 bases, and 11 bases lay between the germline ends. Full variable domain (missing parts from reference TRBV9 and TRBJ2-3): DSGVTQTPKHLITATGQRVTLRCSPRSGDLSVYWYQQSLDQGLQFLIQYYNGEERAKGNILERFSAQQFPDLHSELNLSSLELGDSALYFCASSMYSDTDTQYFGPGTRLTVL.

The V gene is TRBV29-1, the J gene TRBJ2-7; D might be TRBD2 (6 bases). V was shortened by 1 base and J by 3 bases, with 10 bases between the two germline ends. CDR3 size: 13 residues. CDR1 and CDR2 (germline): SQVTM, ANQGSEA. CDR3 in amino acids: CSVEGYGGYEQYF. The CDR3 coding sequence is TGCAGCGTTGAAGGGTACGGGGGCTACGAGCAGTACTTC.

This clonotype was seen a handful of times. The chain couples TRBV6-5 to TRBJ2-1; D may be TRBD1 or TRBD2 (5 bases each). Between the trimmed V and J ends, which lost 7 bases and 6 bases, there was a span of 7 bases. Germline CDR1 MNHEY, CDR2 SVGAGI. This CDR3 has 11 amino acids. The CDR3: CASTGGNEQFF. DNA for the CDR3: TGTGCCAGCACTGGGGGCAATGAGCAGTTCTTC.

This clonotype was detected a few times. This chain joins TRBV4-1 and TRBJ2-1; TRBD1 or TRBD2 may be the D gene (6 bases each). CDR1 is MGHRA and CDR2 is YSYEKL in the germline V gene. The CDR3 extends over 12 amino acids. V lost 7 bases, J lost 6 bases, and 10 bases lay in between. CDR3 DNA: TGCGCCAGCACGGGGGCAGGCAATGAGCAGTTCTTC. Protein sequence: CASTGAGNEQFF.

The chain recombines TRBV6-2 or TRBV6-3 with TRBJ2-7; 7 positions match TRBD1. This CDR3 contains 16 residues. The germline gives CDR1 MNHEY, CDR2 SVGEGT. With V trimmed by 3 bases and J by 1 base, 9 bases remained unmatched. CDR3 in DNA: TGTGCCAGCAGTTATTTACTGGGACAGATGTCCTACGAGCAGTACTTC. It specifies CASSYLLGQMSYEQYF.

This clonotype has more than one count but fewer than ten. The chain carries TRBV27 and TRBJ2-7; 9 bases agree with TRBD1. The CDR3 is 14 amino acids. CDR1 and CDR2 from the germline V gene are MNHEY and SMNVEV (reference sequence). V lost 4 bases and J lost 6; bases outside the gene matches: 7. The CDR3 sequence: CASSSGQGHGEQYF. The CDR3, as DNA: TGTGCCAGCAGTTCCGGACAGGGGCACGGCGAGCAGTACTTC.

J is TRBJ1-3 and V is TRBV10-3, with D unresolved. This CDR3 is 17 amino acids long. V lost 3 bases and J 0 bases, leaving 15 bases between the germline ends. Germline V gene data show CDR1 as ENHRY and CDR2 as SYGVKD. The CDR3 DNA is TGTGCCATCAGTGATGTTCTAGGCATCCGCTCTGGAAACACCATATATTTT. This codes for CAISDVLGIRSGNTIYF.

There are a few counts of this clonotype. This chain links TRBV3-1 with TRBJ1-6; tentative D call: TRBD1 (5 bases). This CDR3 spans 15 amino acids. Trimming cost V 0 bases and J 9 bases, with 12 bases left between them. Germline V gene data show CDR1 as LGHDT and CDR2 as YNNKEL (reference sequence). CDR3 bases: TGTGCCAGCAGCCAAGATGGAGGGGAAAGTTCACCCCTCCACTTT. This sequence encodes CASSQDGGESSPLHF.

The chain uses TRBV12-3 or TRBV12-4 and TRBJ2-2, with TRBD2 as a possible D gene (7 bases). V lost 11 bases to trimming and J lost 7 bases, with 23 bases between them. CDR3 size: 15 residues. The CDR3 protein is CASSGGLWWSGELFF. CDR3 nucleotides: TGTGCCTCCTCGGGGGGCCTCTGGTGGAGCGGGGAGCTGTTTTTT.

In its sample, this clonotype was seen many times. This chain joins TRBV25-1 and TRBJ2-7, with TRBD1 matching over 11 bases. The CDR3 runs to 16 residues. Germline V gene sequence: CDR1 MGHDK, CDR2 SYGVNS. J lost 2 bases, V lost 0 bases, and 3 bases had no gene match. CDR3 residues: CASSEYGTGGPYEQYF. As DNA, the CDR3 is TGTGCCAGCAGTGAATATGGGACAGGGGGTCCCTACGAGCAGTACTTC.

This clonotype has ten or more counts. The chain combines TRBV12-3 or TRBV12-4 with TRBJ1-2; 7 nucleotides align to TRBD1. With 6 bases clipped from V and 6 bases from J, the junction kept 13 bases outside the gene matches. The CDR3 is made up of 15 amino acids. The CDR3 spells CASSPDGNRGNGYTF. CDR3 nucleotides: TGTGCCAGCAGCCCGGACGGGAACAGGGGTAATGGCTACACCTTC.

This clonotype has ten or more counts. The chain couples TRBV4-2 to TRBJ2-3; 15 bases match TRBD2. V lost 1 base, J lost 4 bases, and 0 bases stayed unmatched. The CDR3 spans 16 residues. CDR1 is LGHNA and CDR2 is YNFKEQ in the germline V gene. CDR3 in amino acids: CASSQGTSGGADTQYF. In DNA form, the CDR3 reads TGTGCCAGCAGCCAAGGGACTAGCGGGGGGGCAGATACGCAGTATTTT.

This chain joins TRBV10-3 and TRBJ2-6; D is ambiguous. Germline V gene data show CDR1 as ENHRY and CDR2 as SYGVKD. The germline V and J ends were trimmed by 2 bases and 0 bases, with 11 bases remaining between them. The CDR3 contains 17 residues. In nucleotides, the CDR3 is TGTGCCATCAGTGAGACGAGGACCTCCTCTGGGGCCAACGTCCTGACTTTC. It encodes CAISETRTSSGANVLTF.

This clonotype was counted between two and nine times. The genes are TRBV20-1 and TRBJ2-7; 7 nucleotides match TRBD2. After removal of 5 bases from V and 0 bases from J, the junction contained 10 bases not matched to a gene. Per the germline V gene, CDR1 is DFQATT and CDR2 is SNEGSKA (reference sequence). The CDR3 extends over 15 amino acids. The CDR3: CSAPIVGGSSYEQYF. The CDR3 nucleotides are TGCAGTGCTCCTATAGTGGGCGGGAGCTCCTACGAGCAGTACTTC.

This chain links TRBV3-1 with TRBJ1-5; 10 positions match TRBD1. Germline CDR1 is LGHDT and CDR2 is YNNKEL (reference sequence). With V trimmed by 1 base and J by 10 bases, 13 bases remained unmatched. The CDR3 is 17 amino acids. The CDR3 is CASSQGGDRGLQSPQHF. The DNA for the CDR3 is TGTGCCAGCAGCCAAGGTGGGGACAGGGGCCTCCAATCACCCCAGCATTTT.

This clonotype was observed many times. The DNA for the CDR3 is TGTGCCAGCAGTCTTATAGCGGGGGCCGGGGAGACCCAGTACTTC. Translation: CASSLIAGAGETQYF. V usage is TRBV6-4 and J usage is TRBJ2-5, with TRBD2 matching over 9 bases. The CDR3 length is 15 residues. From germline, CDR1 is MRHNA and CDR2 SNTAGT. The junction had 9 bases not matched to a gene; V was cut back by 5 bases and J by 5 bases.